This is a list of T cell receptor beta chains from one sample in a study of blood T cell repertoires in COVID-19. The data were produced by immunoSEQ multiplex PCR, yet TCRdb's version contains in-frame clones alone and is incomplete. Here the sample spans some 290,000 clones, 85% to 90% being singletons. Sequences were obtained from peripheral blood. These TCRs come from a woman between 25 and 40 years old with COVID-19, enrolled during active disease. The CDR3 runs from the conserved cysteine through the conserved F or W.

v_gene: TRBV19
CDR3aa: CASRKPANYGYTF

v_gene: TRBV19
CDR3aa: CASSIADAHGYTF

v_gene: TRBV5-1
CDR3aa: CASSGTGGGTEAFF

v_gene: TRBV11-2
CDR3aa: CASSSYQRGGNEQFF

v_gene: TRBV20-1
CDR3aa: CSASTQLAYEQYF

v_gene: TRBV4-2
CDR3aa: CASSQDHRGNTGELFF

v_gene: TRBV20-1
CDR3aa: CSASDGTGIKYF

v_gene: TRBV11-2
CDR3aa: CASSLAGGAETQYF

v_gene: TRBV3-1/TRBV3-2
CDR3aa: CASSLGGIAGKAFF

v_gene: TRBV11-3
CDR3aa: CASSLGGPGDSPLHF

v_gene: TRBV3-1/TRBV3-2
CDR3aa: CASSQLLSGTQYF

v_gene: TRBV6-5
CDR3aa: CASSLGGGLTDTQYF

v_gene: TRBV6-5
CDR3aa: CASRQLYPEAFF

v_gene: TRBV3-1/TRBV3-2
CDR3aa: CASSQPTQGTGELFF

v_gene: TRBV19
CDR3aa: CASSINRGRRLNQPQHF

v_gene: TRBV5-5
CDR3aa: CASSVWGLAEIYEQYF

v_gene: TRBV6-5
CDR3aa: CASSYGGGFSYEQYF

v_gene: TRBV10-1
CDR3aa: CASKATETGNTEAFF

v_gene: TRBV11-2
CDR3aa: CASSWGPARNEQFF

v_gene: TRBV5-1
CDR3aa: CASSLERGGSDTQYF

v_gene: TRBV7-8
CDR3aa: CASSLARVGQETQYF

v_gene: TRBV5-1
CDR3aa: CASSLTNRVQGEAFF

v_gene: TRBV19
CDR3aa: CATLEGGRAENGYTF

v_gene: TRBV6-5
CDR3aa: CASSYSPGIYGYTF

v_gene: TRBV28
CDR3aa: CASSLGGTRRNTGELFF

v_gene: TRBV3-1/TRBV3-2
CDR3aa: CASSQGGQGSLHSPLHF